This TCR beta chain came from a study of T cells in Graves' hyperthyroidism and ophthalmopathy. Stable hyperthyroidism: no ophthalmopathy progression over 18 months of follow-up. With a duration under 2 months, the hyperthyroidism was newly diagnosed in patients aged 18 to 65. Clinical symptoms, serum thyroxine and TRAb, thyroid ultrasound and orbital computed tomography were used for the diagnoses. Study findings and constraints: Most clonotypes expanded in the thyroid (above 0.001) were also present in blood.

The sample holds many counts of this clonotype. Antigen: not known. Trimming cost V 6 bases and J 7 bases, with 22 bases left between them. Germline loops: CDR1 MNHEY, CDR2 SMNVEV (reference sequence). The CDR3 runs to 17 residues. There were TCR beta CDR3 regions amplified from RNA transcripts. The primer set for the first-round RT-PCR of the TCR CDR3 was HTBI. TCRdb called the multiplex PCR reads again in MiXCR, with one record for every CDR3 protein. The sample carries 650,000 to 700,000 distinct CDR3 sequences, roughly a sixth recorded once. The chain carries TRBV27 and TRBJ1-6; D gene uncertain. Sequencing was done on a sample of blood. The origin of this receptor is a man aged 45-65 years with Graves' hyperthyroidism. CDR3 residues: CASSRKVLQPSNSPLHF. The CDR3 nucleotides are TGTGCCAGCAGCCGTAAAGTTCTACAGCCTTCCAATTCACCCCTCCACTTT.